This TCR beta chain comes out of a study of blood T cells in healthy people across ages. The CDR3 runs 14 residues. Looked up from germline, CDR1 is SGHTA and CDR2 is FQGNSA. A J-beta primer mix and a sample-barcoded 5' primer were used in a second PCR of roughly 7 to 12 cycles. TCRdb redid the calling of the 5' RACE reads with MiXCR, one entry per CDR3 protein. The table shows 700,000 to 950,000 distinct CDR3 sequences, with more than 45% occurring only once. This clonotype was seen a handful of times. Sequencing used blood. The TCR sequence derives from a man younger than 40 in good health. V usage is TRBV7-2 and J usage is TRBJ2-5; 10 nucleotides agree with TRBD1. The J call may be incorrect, as the DNA end agrees better with TRBJ2-7. The CDR3 protein is CASSAGQGLDEQYF. In DNA form, the CDR3 reads TGTGCCAGCAGCGCGGGACAGGGGTTAGACGAGCAGTACTTC.